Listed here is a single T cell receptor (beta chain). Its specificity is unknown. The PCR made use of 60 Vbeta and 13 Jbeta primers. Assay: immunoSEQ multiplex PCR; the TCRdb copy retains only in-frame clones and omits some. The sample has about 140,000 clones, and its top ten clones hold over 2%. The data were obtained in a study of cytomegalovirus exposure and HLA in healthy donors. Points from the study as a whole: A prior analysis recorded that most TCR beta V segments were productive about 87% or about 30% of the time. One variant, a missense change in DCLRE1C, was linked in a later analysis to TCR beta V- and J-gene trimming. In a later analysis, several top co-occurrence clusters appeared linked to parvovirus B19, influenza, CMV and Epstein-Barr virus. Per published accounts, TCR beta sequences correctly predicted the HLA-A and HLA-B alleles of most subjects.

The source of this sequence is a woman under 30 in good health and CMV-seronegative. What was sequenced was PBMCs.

The CDR3 spells CASRLENTGELFF. DNA for the CDR3: TGTGCCAGTCGACTGGAAAACACCGGGGAGCTGTTTTTT. This chain connects TRBV6-1 to TRBJ2-2; D is unresolved. The CDR3 loop spans 13 amino acids. Germline V CDR1 and CDR2: MNHNS, SASEGT. Trimming removed 9 bases at V and 2 bases at J, with 10 bases between.